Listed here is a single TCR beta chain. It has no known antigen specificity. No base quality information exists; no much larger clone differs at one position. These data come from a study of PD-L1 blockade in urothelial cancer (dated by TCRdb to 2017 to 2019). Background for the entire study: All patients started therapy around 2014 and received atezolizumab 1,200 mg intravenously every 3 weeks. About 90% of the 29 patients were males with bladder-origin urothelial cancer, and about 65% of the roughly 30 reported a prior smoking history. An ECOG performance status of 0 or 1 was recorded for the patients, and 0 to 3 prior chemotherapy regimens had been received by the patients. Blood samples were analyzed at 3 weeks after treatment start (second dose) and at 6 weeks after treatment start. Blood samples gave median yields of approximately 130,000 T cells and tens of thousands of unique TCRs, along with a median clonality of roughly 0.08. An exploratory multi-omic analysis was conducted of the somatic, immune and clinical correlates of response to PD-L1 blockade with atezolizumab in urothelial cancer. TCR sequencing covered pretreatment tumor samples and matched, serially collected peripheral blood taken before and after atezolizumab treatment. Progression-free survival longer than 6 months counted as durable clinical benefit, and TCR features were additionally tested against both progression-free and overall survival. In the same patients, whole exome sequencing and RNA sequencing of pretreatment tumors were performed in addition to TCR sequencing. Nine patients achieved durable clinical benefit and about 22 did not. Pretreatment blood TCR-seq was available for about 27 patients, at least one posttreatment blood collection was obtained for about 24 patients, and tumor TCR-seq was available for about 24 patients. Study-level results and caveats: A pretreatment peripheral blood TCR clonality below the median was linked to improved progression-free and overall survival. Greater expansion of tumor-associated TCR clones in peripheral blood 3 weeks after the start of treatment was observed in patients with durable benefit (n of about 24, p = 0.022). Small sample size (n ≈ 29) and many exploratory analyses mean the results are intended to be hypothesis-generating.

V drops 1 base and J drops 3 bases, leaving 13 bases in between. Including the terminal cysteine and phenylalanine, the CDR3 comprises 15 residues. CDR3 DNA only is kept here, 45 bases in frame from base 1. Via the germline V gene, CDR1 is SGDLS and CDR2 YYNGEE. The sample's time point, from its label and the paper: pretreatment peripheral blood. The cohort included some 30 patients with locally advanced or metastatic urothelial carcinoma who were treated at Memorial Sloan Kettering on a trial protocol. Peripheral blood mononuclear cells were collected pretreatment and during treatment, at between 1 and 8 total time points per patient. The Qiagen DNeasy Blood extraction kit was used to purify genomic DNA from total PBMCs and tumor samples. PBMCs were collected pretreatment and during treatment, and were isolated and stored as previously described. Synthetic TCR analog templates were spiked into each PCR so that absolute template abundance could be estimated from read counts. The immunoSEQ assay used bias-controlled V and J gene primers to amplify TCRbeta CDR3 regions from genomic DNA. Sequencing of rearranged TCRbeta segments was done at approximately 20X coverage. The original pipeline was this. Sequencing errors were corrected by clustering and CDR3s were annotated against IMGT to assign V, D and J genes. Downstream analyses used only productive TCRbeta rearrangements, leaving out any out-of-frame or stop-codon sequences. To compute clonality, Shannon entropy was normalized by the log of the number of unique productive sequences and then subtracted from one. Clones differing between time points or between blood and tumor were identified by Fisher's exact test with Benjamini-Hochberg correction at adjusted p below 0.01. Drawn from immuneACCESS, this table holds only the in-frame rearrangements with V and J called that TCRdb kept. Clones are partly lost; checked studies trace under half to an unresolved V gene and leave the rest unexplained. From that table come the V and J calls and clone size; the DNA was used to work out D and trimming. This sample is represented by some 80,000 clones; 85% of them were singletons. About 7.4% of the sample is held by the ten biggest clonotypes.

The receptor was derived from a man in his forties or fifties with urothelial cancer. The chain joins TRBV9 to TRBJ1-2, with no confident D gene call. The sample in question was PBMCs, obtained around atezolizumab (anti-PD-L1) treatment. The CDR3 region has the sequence CASSVRPTDYYGYTF. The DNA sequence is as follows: TGTGCCAGCAGCGTAAGACCGACGGACTACTATGGCTACACCTTC.